This TCR beta chain came from a study of T-cell memory formation after mild COVID-19. Overall study context: The TCR clusters were mostly specific to one donor.

This CDR3 is built from 16 residues. Germline loops: CDR1 SEHNR, CDR2 FQNEAQ (reference sequence). V gave up 3 bases and J gave up 3 bases, with 15 bases separating them. This clonotype has just one count. What it binds is unknown. Study results and limitations: Pre-infection memory already had some responding clones, implying cross-reactive memory joined. CD4+ contracting clones were found mainly in CM and EM, and CD8+ ones in EMRA.

TCRdb called the 5' RACE reads again in MiXCR, with one record for every CDR3 protein. In the table there are some 100,000 distinct CDR3 sequences, 11% of which are singletons. The chain couples TRBV7-9 to TRBJ1-3; TRBD1 might be the D (6 bases). Sequenced material: PBMCs or a T cell subset sorted from them (not recorded which). This clonotype was obtained from a young man who had mild COVID-19 (a few samples of this study predate the infection). Cell type and time point are not known. Here the CDR3 reads CASSFTQGPDGNTIYF. CDR3 coding DNA: TGTGCCAGCAGCTTTACTCAGGGGCCTGATGGAAACACCATATATTTT.